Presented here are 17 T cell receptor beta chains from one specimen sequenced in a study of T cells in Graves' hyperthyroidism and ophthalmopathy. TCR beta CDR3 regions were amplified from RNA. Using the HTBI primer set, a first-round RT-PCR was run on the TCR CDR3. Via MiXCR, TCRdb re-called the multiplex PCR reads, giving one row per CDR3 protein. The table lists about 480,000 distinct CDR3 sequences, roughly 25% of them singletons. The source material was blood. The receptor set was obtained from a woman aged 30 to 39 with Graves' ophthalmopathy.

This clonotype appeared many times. The chain's CDR3 is CASSLQRDTIYF. CDR3 nucleotide sequence: TGTGCCAGCAGCTTACAACGGGACACCATATATTTT. The rearrangement links TRBV11-2 to TRBJ1-3, with D uncertain. The CDR3 contains 12 residues. Trimming removed 2 bases from V and 8 bases from J, with 7 bases in between. CDR1 and CDR2 from the germline V gene are SGHAT and FQNNGV.

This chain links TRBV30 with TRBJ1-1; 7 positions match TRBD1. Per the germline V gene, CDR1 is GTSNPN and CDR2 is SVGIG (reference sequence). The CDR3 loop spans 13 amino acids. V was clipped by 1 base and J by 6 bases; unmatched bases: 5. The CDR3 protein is CAWSGTGEAEAFF. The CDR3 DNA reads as TGTGCCTGGAGTGGCACAGGGGAAGCTGAAGCTTTCTTT.

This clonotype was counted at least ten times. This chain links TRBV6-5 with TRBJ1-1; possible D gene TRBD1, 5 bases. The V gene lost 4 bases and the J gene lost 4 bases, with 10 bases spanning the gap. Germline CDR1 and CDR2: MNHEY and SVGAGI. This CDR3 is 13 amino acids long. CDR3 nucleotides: TGTGCCAGCAGTTCGGGACCTTTCACTGAAGCTTTCTTT. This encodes CASSSGPFTEAFF.

The CDR3 DNA reads TGCGCCAGCAGCTTGGCCGATGTCAGGGGTTTGGAGACCCAGTACTTC. It codes for CASSLADVRGLETQYF. The chain links TRBV5-1 to TRBJ2-5, with a weak D call TRBD1 (6 bases). Between the trimmed V and J ends, which lost 0 bases and 5 bases, there was a span of 17 bases. CDR1 and CDR2 (germline): SGHRS, YFSETQ. The CDR3 is made up of 16 amino acids.

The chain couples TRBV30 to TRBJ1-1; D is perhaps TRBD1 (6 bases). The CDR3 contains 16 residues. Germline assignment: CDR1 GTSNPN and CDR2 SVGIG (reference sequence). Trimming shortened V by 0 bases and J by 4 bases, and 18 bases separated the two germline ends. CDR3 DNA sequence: TGTGCCTGGAGTGTACAGGGCCGTGGGGGGCGCACTGAAGCTTTCTTT. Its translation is CAWSVQGRGGRTEAFF. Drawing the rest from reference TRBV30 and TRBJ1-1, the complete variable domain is SQTIHQWPATLVQPVGSPLSLECTVEGTSNPNLYWYRQAAGRGLQLLFYSVGIGQISSEVPQNLSASRPQDRQFILSSKKLLLSDSGFYLCAWSVQGRGGRTEAFFGQGTRLTVV.

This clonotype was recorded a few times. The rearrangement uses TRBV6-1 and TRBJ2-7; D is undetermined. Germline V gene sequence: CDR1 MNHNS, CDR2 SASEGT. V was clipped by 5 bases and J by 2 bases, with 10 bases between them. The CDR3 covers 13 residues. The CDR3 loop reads CASSQDPPYEQYF. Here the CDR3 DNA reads TGTGCCAGCAGTCAGGACCCTCCCTACGAGCAGTACTTC.

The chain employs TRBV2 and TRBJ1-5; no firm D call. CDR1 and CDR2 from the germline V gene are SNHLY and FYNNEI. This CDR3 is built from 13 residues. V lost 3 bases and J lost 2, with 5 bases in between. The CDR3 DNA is TGTGCCAGCAGTGATGGTCGCAATCAGCCCCAGCATTTT. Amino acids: CASSDGRNQPQHF.

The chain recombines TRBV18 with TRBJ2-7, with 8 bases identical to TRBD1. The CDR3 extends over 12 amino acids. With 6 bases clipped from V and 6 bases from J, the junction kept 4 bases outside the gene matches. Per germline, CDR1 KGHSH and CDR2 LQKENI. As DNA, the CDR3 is TGTGCCAGCTCGGACAGGGCGCTCGAGCAGTACTTC. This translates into CASSDRALEQYF.

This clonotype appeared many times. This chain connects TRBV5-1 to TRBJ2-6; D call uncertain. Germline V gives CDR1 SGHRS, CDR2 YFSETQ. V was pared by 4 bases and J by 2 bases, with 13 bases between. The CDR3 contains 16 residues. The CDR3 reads CASSPQSGAGANVLTF. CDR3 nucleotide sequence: TGCGCCAGCAGCCCCCAGAGTGGGGCTGGGGCCAACGTCCTGACTTTC. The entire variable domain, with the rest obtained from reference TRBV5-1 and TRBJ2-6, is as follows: KAGVTQTPRYLIKTRGQQVTLSCSPISGHRSVSWYQQTPGQGLQFLFEYFSETQRNKGNFPGRFSGRQFSNSRSEMNVSTLELGDSALYLCASSPQSGAGANVLTFGAGSRLTVL.

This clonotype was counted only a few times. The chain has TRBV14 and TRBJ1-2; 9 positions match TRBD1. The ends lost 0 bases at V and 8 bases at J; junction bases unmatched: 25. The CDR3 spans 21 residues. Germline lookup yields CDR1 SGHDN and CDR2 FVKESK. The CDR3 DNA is TGTGCCAGCAGCCAAGAAAATATAGTATATCGGACAGGGGCGGTCATCGGCGGCTACACCTTC. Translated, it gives CASSQENIVYRTGAVIGGYTF.

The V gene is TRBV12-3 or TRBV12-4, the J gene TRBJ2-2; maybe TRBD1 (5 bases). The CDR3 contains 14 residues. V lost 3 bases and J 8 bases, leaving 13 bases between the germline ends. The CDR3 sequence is CASSFLAKGGELFF. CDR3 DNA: TGTGCCAGCAGTTTCCTGGCGAAGGGGGGGGAGCTGTTTTTT.

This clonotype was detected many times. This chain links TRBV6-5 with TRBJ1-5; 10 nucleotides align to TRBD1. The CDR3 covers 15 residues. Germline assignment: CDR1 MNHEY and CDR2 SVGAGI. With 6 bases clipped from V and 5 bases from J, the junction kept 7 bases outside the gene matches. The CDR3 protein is CASSQGQGLYQPQHF. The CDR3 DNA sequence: TGTGCCAGCAGCCAGGGACAGGGGCTTTATCAGCCCCAGCATTTT.

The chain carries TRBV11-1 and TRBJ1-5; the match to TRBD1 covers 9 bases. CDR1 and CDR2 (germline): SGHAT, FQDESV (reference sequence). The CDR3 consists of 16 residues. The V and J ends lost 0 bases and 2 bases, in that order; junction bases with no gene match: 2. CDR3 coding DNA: TGTGCCAGCAGCTTAGCCGGGGACAGGGGCAATCAGCCCCAGCATTTT. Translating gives CASSLAGDRGNQPQHF. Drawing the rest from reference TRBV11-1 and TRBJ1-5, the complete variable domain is EAEVAQSPRYKITEKSQAVAFWCDPISGHATLYWYRQILGQGPELLVQFQDESVVDDSQLPKDRFSAERLKGVDSTLKIQPAELGDSAMYLCASSLAGDRGNQPQHFGDGTRLSIL.

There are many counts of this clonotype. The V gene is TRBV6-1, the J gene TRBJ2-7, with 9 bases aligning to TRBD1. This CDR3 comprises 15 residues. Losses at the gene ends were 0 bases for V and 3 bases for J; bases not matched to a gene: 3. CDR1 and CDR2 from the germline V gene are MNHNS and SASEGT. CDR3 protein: CASSEAGTGYYEQYF. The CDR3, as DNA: TGTGCCAGCAGTGAAGCGGGGACAGGGTACTACGAGCAGTACTTC.

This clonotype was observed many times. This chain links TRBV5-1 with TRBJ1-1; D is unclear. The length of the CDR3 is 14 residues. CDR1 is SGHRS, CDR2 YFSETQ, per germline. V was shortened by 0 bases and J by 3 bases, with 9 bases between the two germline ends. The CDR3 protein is CASSLEHPDTEAFF. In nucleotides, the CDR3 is TGCGCCAGCAGCTTGGAGCACCCGGACACTGAAGCTTTCTTT.

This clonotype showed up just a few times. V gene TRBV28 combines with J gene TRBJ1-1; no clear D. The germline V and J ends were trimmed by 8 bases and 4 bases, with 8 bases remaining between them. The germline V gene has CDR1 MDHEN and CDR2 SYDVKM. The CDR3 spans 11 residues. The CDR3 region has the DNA TGTGCCAGCCGGACCCCCACTGAAGCTTTCTTT. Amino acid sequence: CASRTPTEAFF.

CDR3 sequence: CSARDRGKNHYEQYF. Here the CDR3 DNA reads TGCAGTGCTAGAGATCGGGGGAAGAACCACTACGAGCAGTACTTC. The chain uses TRBV20-1 and TRBJ2-7, with a tentative D call TRBD2 (6 bases). This CDR3 contains 15 residues. Trimming cost V 0 bases and J 3 bases, with 15 bases left between them. Germline lookup yields CDR1 DFQATT and CDR2 SNEGSKA (reference sequence).